This TCR beta chain stems from a study of cytomegalovirus exposure and HLA in healthy donors. Study-wide points: Earlier analysis yielded a pattern in which most TCR beta V segments were productive about 87% or about 30% of the time.

Germline CDR1 SGHTA, CDR2 FQGTGA. CDR3 length: 15 residues. The ends lost 7 bases at V and 2 bases at J; junction bases unmatched: 9. Primers for the PCR totalled 60 Vbeta and 13 Jbeta. The assay was immunoSEQ multiplex PCR, and TCRdb's table has in-frame clones only and misses some. The table records some 150,000 clones, 75% to 85% of them present only once. Note on this clone: Antigen unknown.

The sequencing input was PBMCs. The V and J genes are TRBV7-3 and TRBJ2-3; the match to TRBD1 covers 7 bases. The receptor's source is a female donor in good health and CMV-seronegative. For the CDR3, the DNA is TGTGCCAGCACCCAACAGGGGTACTACACAGATACGCAGTATTTT. It yields the protein CASTQQGYYTDTQYF.